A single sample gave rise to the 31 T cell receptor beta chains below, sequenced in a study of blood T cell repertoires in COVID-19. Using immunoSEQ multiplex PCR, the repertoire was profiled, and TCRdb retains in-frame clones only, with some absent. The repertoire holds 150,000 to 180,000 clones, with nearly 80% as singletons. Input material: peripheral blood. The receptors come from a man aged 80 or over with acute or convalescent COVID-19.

The CDR3 protein is CASSLSGINGYTF. The CDR3, as DNA: TGTGCCAGCAGCCTCTCAGGGATCAACGGCTACACCTTC. The chain couples TRBV5-6 to TRBJ1-2; maybe TRBD1 (5 bases). V was shortened by 4 bases and J by 8 bases, with 15 bases between the two germline ends. The CDR3 contains 13 residues. The germline V gene has CDR1 SGHDT and CDR2 YYEEEE.

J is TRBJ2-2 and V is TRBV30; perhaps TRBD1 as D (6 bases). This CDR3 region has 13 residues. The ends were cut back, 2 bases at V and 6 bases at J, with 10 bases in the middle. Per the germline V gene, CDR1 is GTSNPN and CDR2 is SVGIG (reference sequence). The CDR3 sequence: CAWSTGSAGELFF. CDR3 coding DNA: TGTGCCTGGAGTACAGGGTCCGCCGGGGAGCTGTTTTTT.

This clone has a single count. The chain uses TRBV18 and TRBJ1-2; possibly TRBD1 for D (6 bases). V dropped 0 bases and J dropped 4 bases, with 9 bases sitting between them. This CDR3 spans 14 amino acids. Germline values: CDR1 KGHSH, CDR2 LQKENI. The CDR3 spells CASSPPDSFYGYTF. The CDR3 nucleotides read TGTGCCAGCTCACCACCGGACAGTTTCTATGGCTACACCTTC. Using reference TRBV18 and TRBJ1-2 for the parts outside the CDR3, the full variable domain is NAGVMQNPRHLVRRRGQEARLRCSPMKGHSHVYWYRQLPEEGLKFMVYLQKENIIDESGMPKERFSAEFPKEGPSILRIQQVVRGDSAAYFCASSPPDSFYGYTFGSGTRLTVV.

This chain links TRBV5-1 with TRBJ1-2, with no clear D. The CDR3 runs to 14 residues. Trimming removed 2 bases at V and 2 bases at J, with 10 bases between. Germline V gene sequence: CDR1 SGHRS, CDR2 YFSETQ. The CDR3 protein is CASSFGRQNYGYTF. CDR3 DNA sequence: TGCGCCAGCAGCTTCGGCAGGCAGAACTATGGCTACACCTTC.

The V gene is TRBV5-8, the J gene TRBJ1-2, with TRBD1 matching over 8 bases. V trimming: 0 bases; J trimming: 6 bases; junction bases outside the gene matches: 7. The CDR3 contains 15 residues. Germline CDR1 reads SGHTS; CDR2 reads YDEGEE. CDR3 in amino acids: CASSLGWTGTHGYTF. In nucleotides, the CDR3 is TGTGCCAGCAGCTTGGGATGGACAGGGACCCATGGCTACACCTTC.

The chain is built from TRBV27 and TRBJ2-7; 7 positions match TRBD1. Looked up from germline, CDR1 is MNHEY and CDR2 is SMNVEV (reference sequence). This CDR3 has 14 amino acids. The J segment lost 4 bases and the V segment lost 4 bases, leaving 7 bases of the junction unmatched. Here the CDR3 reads CASSSSSTGYEQYF. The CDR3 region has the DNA TGTGCCAGCAGTTCATCGTCGACAGGGTACGAGCAGTACTTC.

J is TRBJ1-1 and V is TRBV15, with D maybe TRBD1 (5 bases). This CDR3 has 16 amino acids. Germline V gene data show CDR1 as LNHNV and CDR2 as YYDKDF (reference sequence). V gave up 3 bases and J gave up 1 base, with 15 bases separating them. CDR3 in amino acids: CATSRGLRGGNTEAFF. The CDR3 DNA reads TGTGCCACCAGCAGGGGGCTACGGGGAGGGAACACTGAAGCTTTCTTT.

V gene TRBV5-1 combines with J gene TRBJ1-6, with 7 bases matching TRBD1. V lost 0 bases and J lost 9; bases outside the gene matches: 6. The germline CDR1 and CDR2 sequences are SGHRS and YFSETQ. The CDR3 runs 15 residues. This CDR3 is CASSLGRGVTSPLHF. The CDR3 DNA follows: TGCGCCAGCAGCTTGGGCAGGGGGGTGACTTCACCCCTCCACTTT.

The CDR3 loop is CASSVAGGGVDTEAFF. CDR3 nucleotide sequence: TGTGCCAGCAGCGTAGCGGGGGGGGGCGTGGACACTGAAGCTTTCTTT. V usage is TRBV9 and J usage is TRBJ1-1, with D possibly being TRBD1 (6 bases). The CDR3 sequence is 16 residues long. The ends were cut back, 0 bases at V and 3 bases at J, with 15 bases in the middle. The germline V gene has CDR1 SGDLS and CDR2 YYNGEE.

CDR3: CASSLGAGDEQYV. DNA for the CDR3: TGTGCCAGCTCATTGGGCGCAGGGGACGAGCAGTACGTC. The chain combines TRBV18 with TRBJ2-7; tentatively, D is TRBD1 (6 bases). The CDR3 is made up of 13 amino acids. Looked up from germline, CDR1 is KGHSH and CDR2 is LQKENI. V lost 5 bases, J lost 5 bases, and 13 bases lay in between.

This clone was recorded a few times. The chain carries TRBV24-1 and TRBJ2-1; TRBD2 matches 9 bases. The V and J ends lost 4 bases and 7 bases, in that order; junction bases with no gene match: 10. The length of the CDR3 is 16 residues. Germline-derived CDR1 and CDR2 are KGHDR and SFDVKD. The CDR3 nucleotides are TGTGCCACCAGTGACCGGCGGGGGGGCCGTTTAAATGAGCAGTTCTTC. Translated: CATSDRRGGRLNEQFF.

The CDR3 region is CASSLDSGDGEQFF. In nucleotides, the CDR3 is TGTGCCAGCAGCTTGGATAGCGGGGACGGTGAGCAGTTCTTC. This sequence joins TRBV5-4 and TRBJ2-1; 8 bases are a match to TRBD2. The length of the CDR3 is 14 residues. Germline V lookup: CDR1 SGHNT, CDR2 YYREEE (reference sequence). V trimming: 0 bases; J trimming: 9 bases; junction bases outside the gene matches: 5.

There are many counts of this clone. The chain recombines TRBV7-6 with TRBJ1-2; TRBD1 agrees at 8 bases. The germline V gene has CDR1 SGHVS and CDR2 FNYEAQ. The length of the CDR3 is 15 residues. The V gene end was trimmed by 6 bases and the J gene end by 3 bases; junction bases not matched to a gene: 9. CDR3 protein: CASSPTGGSDYGYTF. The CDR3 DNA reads TGTGCCAGCAGTCCCACAGGGGGGAGTGACTATGGCTACACCTTC.

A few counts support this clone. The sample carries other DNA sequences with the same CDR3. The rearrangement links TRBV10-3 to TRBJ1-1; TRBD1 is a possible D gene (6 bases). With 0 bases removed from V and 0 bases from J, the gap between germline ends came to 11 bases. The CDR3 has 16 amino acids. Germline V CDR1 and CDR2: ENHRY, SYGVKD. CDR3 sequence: CAISESRTAMNTEAFF. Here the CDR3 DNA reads TGTGCCATCAGTGAGTCTCGGACAGCCATGAACACTGAAGCTTTCTTT.

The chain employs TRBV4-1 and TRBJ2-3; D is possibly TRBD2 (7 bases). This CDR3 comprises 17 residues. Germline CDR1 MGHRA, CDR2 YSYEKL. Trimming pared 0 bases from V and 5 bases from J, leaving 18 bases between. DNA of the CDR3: TGCGCCAGCAGCCAAGAAGGGAAAGGGGGGGCGGGAGATACGCAGTATTTT. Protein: CASSQEGKGGAGDTQYF.

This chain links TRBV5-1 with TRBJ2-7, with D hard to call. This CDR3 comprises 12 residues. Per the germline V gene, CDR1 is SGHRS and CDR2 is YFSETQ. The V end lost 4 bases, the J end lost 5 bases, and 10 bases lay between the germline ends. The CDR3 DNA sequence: TGCGCCAGCAGCGTAAACATGGACGAGCAGTACTTC. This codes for CASSVNMDEQYF.

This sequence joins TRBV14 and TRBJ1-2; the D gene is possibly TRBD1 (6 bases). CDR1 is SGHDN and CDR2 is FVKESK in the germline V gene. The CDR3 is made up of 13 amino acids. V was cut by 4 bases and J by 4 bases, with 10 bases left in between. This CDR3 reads CASSPTGLYGYTF. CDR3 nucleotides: TGTGCCAGCAGCCCGACAGGCCTCTATGGCTACACCTTC. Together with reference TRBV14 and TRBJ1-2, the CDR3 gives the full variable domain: EAGVTQFPSHSVIEKGQTVTLRCDPISGHDNLYWYRRVMGKEIKFLLHFVKESKQDESGMPNNRFLAERTGGTYSTLKVQPAELEDSGVYFCASSPTGLYGYTFGSGTRLTVV.

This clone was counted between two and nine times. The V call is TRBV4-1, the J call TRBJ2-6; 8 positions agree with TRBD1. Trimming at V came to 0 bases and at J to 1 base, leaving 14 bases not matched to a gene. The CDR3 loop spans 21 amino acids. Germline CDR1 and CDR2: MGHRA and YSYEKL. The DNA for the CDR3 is TGCGCCAGCAGCCAAGAAGGGGCAGGGGGCGACCTATTTTCTGGGGCCAACGTCCTGACTTTC. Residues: CASSQEGAGGDLFSGANVLTF.

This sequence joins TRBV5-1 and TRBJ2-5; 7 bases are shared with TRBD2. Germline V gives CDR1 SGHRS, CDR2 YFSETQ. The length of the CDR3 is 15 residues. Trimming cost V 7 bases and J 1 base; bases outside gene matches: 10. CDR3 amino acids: CASGGGAGTQETQYF. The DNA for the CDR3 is TGCGCCAGCGGTGGTGGAGCGGGGACCCAAGAGACCCAGTACTTC.

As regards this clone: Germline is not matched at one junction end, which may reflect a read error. This CDR3 reads CASSLAGQGDETQYF. CDR3 sequence (DNA): TGTGCTAGCAGCTTAGCGGGGCAGGGGGACGAGACCCAGTACTTC. The genes are TRBV7-7 and TRBJ2-5; a weak D match, TRBD2 (8 bases). The CDR3 sequence is 15 residues long. Germline V lookup: CDR1 SSHAT, CDR2 FNYEAQ (reference sequence).

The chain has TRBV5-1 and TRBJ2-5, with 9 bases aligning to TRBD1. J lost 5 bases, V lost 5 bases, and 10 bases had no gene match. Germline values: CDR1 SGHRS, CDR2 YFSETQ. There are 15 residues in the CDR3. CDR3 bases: TGCGCCAGCAGAGGGGGACAGGGTGTTTTGGAGACCCAGTACTTC. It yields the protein CASRGGQGVLETQYF.

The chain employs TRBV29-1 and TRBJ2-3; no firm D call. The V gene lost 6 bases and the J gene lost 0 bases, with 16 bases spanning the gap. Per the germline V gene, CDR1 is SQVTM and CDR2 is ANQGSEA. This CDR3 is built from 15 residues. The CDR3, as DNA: TGCAGCGTGGTCGGCGGTAGATCAAGCACAGATACGCAGTATTTT. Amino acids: CSVVGGRSSTDTQYF.

CDR3 sequence: CASSVQSYNSPLHF. The CDR3 DNA reads as TGTGCCAGCAGCGTACAGAGTTATAATTCACCCCTCCACTTT. The chain combines TRBV5-5 with TRBJ1-6; D is unclear. The ends were cut back, 4 bases at V and 4 bases at J, with 9 bases in the middle. Per the germline V gene, CDR1 is SGHKS and CDR2 is YYEKEE (reference sequence). The CDR3 is 14 amino acids.

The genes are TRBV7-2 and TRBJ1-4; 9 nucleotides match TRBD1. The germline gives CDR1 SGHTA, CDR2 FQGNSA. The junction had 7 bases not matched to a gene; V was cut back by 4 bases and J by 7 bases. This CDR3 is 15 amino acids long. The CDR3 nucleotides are TGTGCCAGCAGCTCCGGGACAGGGAGTCCTGAAAAACTGTTTTTT. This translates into CASSSGTGSPEKLFF.

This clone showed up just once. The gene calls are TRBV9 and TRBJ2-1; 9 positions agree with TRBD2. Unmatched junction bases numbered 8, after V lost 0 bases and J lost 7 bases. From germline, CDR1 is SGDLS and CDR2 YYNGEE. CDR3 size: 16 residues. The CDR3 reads CASSVAVGGGANEQFF. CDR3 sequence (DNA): TGTGCCAGCAGCGTAGCTGTGGGCGGGGGGGCAAATGAGCAGTTCTTC.

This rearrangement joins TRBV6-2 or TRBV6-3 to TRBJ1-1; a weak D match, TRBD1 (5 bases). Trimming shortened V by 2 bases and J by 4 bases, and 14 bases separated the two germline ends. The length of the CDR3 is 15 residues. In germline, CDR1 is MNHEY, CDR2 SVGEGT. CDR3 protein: CASSYPVQGGTEAFF. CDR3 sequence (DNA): TGTGCCAGCAGTTACCCTGTGCAGGGAGGCACTGAAGCTTTCTTT.

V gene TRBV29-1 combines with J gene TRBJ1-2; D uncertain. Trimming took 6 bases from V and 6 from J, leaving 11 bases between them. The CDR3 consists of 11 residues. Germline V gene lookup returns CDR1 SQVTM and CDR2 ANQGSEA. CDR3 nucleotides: TGCAGCGTGAACGGGGAGAATGGCTACACCTTC. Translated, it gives CSVNGENGYTF. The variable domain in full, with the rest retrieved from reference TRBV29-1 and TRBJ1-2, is SAVISQKPSRDICQRGTSLTIQCQVDSQVTMMFWYRQQPGQSLTLIATANQGSEATYESGFVIDKFPISRPNLTFSTLTVSNMSPEDSSIYLCSVNGENGYTFGSGTRLTVV.

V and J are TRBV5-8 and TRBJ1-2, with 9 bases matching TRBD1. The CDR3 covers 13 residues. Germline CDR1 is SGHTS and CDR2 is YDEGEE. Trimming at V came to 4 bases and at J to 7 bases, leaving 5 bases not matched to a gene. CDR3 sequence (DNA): TGTGCCAGCAGCCCGGGACAGGGTCGTGGCTACACCTTC. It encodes CASSPGQGRGYTF.

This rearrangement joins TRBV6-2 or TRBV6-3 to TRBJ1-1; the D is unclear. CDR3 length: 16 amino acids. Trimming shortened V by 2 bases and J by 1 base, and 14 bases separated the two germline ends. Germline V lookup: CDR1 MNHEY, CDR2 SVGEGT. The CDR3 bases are TGTGCCAGCAGTTACCCTATTGGAGAACCGAACACTGAAGCTTTCTTT. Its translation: CASSYPIGEPNTEAFF.

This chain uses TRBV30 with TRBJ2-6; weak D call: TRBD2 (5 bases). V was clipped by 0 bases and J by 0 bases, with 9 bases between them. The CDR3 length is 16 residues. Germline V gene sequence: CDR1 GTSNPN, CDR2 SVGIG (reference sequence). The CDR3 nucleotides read TGTGCCTGGAGTGTAGGGAGTATCTCTGGGGCCAACGTCCTGACTTTC. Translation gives CAWSVGSISGANVLTF. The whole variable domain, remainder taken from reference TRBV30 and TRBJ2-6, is SQTIHQWPATLVQPVGSPLSLECTVEGTSNPNLYWYRQAAGRGLQLLFYSVGIGQISSEVPQNLSASRPQDRQFILSSKKLLLSDSGFYLCAWSVGSISGANVLTFGAGSRLTVL.

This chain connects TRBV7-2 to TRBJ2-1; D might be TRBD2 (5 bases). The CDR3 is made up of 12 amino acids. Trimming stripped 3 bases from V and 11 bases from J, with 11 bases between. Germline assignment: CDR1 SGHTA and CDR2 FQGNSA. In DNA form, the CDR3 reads TGTGCCAGCAGCTTGGACTCATGGAAGCAGTTCTTC. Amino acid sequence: CASSLDSWKQFF.